Below, one T cell receptor beta chain is given with its context. The assay was immunoSEQ multiplex PCR, and TCRdb's table has in-frame clones only and misses some. The table has over 95,000 clones, 85% seen once. This sample stems from a study of blood T cell repertoires in COVID-19. Overall study context: There were acute and convalescent COVID-19 samples, and they came from the United States, Italy and Spain.

The CDR3 length is 14 residues. The germline CDR1 and CDR2 sequences are MNHEY and SVGAGI. Unmatched junction bases numbered 3, after V lost 6 bases and J lost 3 bases. This chain connects TRBV6-5 to TRBJ1-4; 8 bases match TRBD1. Sequencing used peripheral blood. The receptor's source is a human donor in a cohort sampled during active COVID-19. The CDR3 spells CASSRDRSNEKLFF. The CDR3 DNA follows: TGTGCCAGCAGCAGGGACAGGTCTAATGAAAAACTGTTTTTT.